This note documents a single TCR beta chain sequence. The source of the sample is a study of T cells expressing NK-cell markers. Study details: Sorted CD3+CD56-NKG2C+, CD3+CD56+NKG2C- and CD3+CD56+NKG2C+ T cells were the source of the TCR beta repertoires.

After re-calling the 5' RACE reads, TCRdb lists one entry per CDR3 protein, DNA absent. Its table lists some 600,000 distinct CDR3 sequences. This CDR3 is 15 amino acids long. Germline V gives CDR1 SGHTS, CDR2 YDEGEE. The sequencing sample was made of blood T cells: a sorted CD56 or NKG2C T cell subset, CD4+ or CD8+ T cells, or bulk PBMC T cells (not recorded which). This chain uses TRBV5-8 with TRBJ2-5; the TRBD1 assignment by TCRdb is unverifiable without DNA. The receptor's source is a man aged 18 to 30 in good health. The CDR3 protein is CASSPGQKFDETQYF.